This T cell receptor beta chain is from a study of monozygotic twins with inflammatory bowel disease. Incorporation of UMIs carrying a 6-nucleotide sample barcode was performed by template switching. Using TCRalpha and TCRbeta cDNA, the researchers carried out two nested PCRs that lasted around 15 and 9 cycles. Each CDR3 protein gets one entry in TCRdb, which reprocessed the 5' RACE reads and gives no DNA. The table lists roughly 150,000 distinct CDR3 sequences. Germline V gene data show CDR1 as SGHDT and CDR2 as YYEEEE. The CDR3 has 15 residues. The receptor was isolated from a human donor with ulcerative colitis or Crohn's disease, or a healthy co-twin of an affected twin (not recorded which). Sequencing used blood. The chain uses TRBV5-6 and TRBJ2-7; TCRdb's D gene call, TRBD1, goes unchecked for lack of DNA. The CDR3 sequence is CASSLVQGHSYEQYF.